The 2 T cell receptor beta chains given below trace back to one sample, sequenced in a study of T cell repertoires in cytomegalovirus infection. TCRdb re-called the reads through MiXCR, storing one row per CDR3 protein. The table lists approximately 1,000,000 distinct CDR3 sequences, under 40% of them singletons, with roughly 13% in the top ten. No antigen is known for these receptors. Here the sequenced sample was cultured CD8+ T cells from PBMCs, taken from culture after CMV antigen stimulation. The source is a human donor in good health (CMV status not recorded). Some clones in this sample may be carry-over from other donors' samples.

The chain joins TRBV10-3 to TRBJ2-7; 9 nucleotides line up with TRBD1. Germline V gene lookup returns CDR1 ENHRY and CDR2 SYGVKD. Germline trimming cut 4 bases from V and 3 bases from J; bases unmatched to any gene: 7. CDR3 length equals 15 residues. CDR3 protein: CAISVGQGKDYEQYV. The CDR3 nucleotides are TGTGCCATCAGTGTGGGACAGGGAAAAGACTACGAGCAGTACGTC.

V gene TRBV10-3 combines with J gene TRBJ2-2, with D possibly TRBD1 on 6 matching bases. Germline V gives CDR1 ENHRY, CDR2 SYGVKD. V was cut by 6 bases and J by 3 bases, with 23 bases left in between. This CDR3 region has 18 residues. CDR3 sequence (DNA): TGTGCCATCAGAAAACGGAACAGGGAAGCGAGGGACACCGGGGAGCTGTTTTTT. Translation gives CAIRKRNREARDTGELFF.